These 21 T cell receptor beta chains were sequenced from one sample in a study of blood T cell repertoires in COVID-19. Clones were read by immunoSEQ multiplex PCR, and TCRdb kept only the in-frame ones, dropping some. The profile covers 90,000 to 130,000 clones, with roughly 82% appearing a single time and approximately 17% taken by the ten largest. Sequenced input: peripheral blood. The receptors were sampled from a woman in her sixties or seventies with acute or convalescent COVID-19.

The chain uses TRBV5-1 and TRBJ2-1, with 11 bases matching TRBD2. Germline CDR1 reads SGHRS; CDR2 reads YFSETQ. The CDR3 length is 15 residues. V lost 4 bases and J lost 4; bases outside the gene matches: 4. CDR3 loop: CASSQLAGAYNEQFF. The CDR3 DNA follows: TGCGCCAGCAGCCAACTAGCGGGGGCTTACAATGAGCAGTTCTTC.

The rearrangement joins TRBV5-1 to TRBJ1-2, with a possible D match to TRBD1 (6 bases). Germline assignment: CDR1 SGHRS and CDR2 YFSETQ. This CDR3 region has 15 residues. Trimming took off 4 bases at V and 3 bases at J, with 16 bases between the two ends. The chain's CDR3 is CASSKDRPLDYGYTF. CDR3 bases: TGCGCCAGCAGCAAAGACAGGCCCCTGGACTATGGCTACACCTTC.

The genes are TRBV24-1 and TRBJ1-1, with D unresolved. Per the germline V gene, CDR1 is KGHDR and CDR2 is SFDVKD. V was cut by 7 bases and J by 0 bases, with 17 bases left in between. The CDR3 has 16 amino acids. This CDR3 is CATRPGGETMNTEAFF. CDR3 bases: TGTGCCACCAGACCGGGCGGGGAGACCATGAACACTGAAGCTTTCTTT.

The chain couples TRBV6-5 to TRBJ1-1; D gene ambiguous. Germline lookup yields CDR1 MNHEY and CDR2 SVGAGI. This CDR3 has 13 amino acids. Deletions cut 7 bases from V and 4 bases from J, with 13 bases between. This chain's CDR3 is CASTPAGSTEAFF. The DNA for the CDR3 is TGTGCCAGCACCCCCGCGGGGTCCACTGAAGCTTTCTTT.

The sample holds one count of this clone. CDR3 sequence reads: CATSFGQGGGYTF. In DNA form, the CDR3 reads TGTGCCACGTCCTTCGGACAGGGGGGTGGCTACACCTTC. The V call is TRBV24-1, the J call TRBJ1-2; 10 positions agree with TRBD1. V shed 10 bases, J shed 7 bases, and the junction held 8 bases outside the gene matches. This CDR3 is built from 13 residues. Germline CDR1 KGHDR, CDR2 SFDVKD.

This rearrangement joins TRBV7-6 to TRBJ2-1; D may be TRBD1 (6 bases). Germline V CDR1 and CDR2: SGHVS, FNYEAQ. The ends were cut back, 4 bases at V and 0 bases at J, with 10 bases in the middle. The CDR3 spans 15 residues. CDR3 in DNA: TGTGCCAGCAGCTCGTTAGGGGGCTCCTACAATGAGCAGTTCTTC. As protein: CASSSLGGSYNEQFF.

This chain joins TRBV5-1 and TRBJ1-2, with D possibly matching TRBD1 (6 bases). Trimming pared 5 bases from V and 4 bases from J, leaving 24 bases between. Germline V gene data show CDR1 as SGHRS and CDR2 as YFSETQ. CDR3 length equals 17 residues. For the CDR3, the DNA is TGCGCCAGCAGTTTAAGGTCCCCGGGGGGCGTCAGCTATGGCTACACCTTC. This gives the protein CASSLRSPGGVSYGYTF.

The gene calls are TRBV7-8 and TRBJ2-1; 9 bases fit TRBD1. This CDR3 region has 14 residues. The V and J ends lost 5 bases and 9 bases, in that order; junction bases with no gene match: 8. CDR1 and CDR2 (germline): SGHVS, FQNEAQ. CDR3 region: CASSVQGQGGEQFF. In DNA form, the CDR3 reads TGTGCCAGCAGCGTACAGGGACAGGGTGGTGAGCAGTTCTTC. The whole variable domain, remainder taken from reference TRBV7-8 and TRBJ2-1, is GAGVSQSPRYKVAKRGQDVALRCDPISGHVSLFWYQQALGQGPEFLTYFQNEAQLDKSGLPSDRFFAERPEGSVSTLKIQRTQQEDSAVYLCASSVQGQGGEQFFGPGTRLTVL.

DNA of the CDR3: TGTGCCAGCAGGGCAGGCCTTTCCTACGAGCAGTACTTC. This gives the protein CASRAGLSYEQYF. The gene calls are TRBV6-5 and TRBJ2-7; D call uncertain. Germline V CDR1 and CDR2: MNHEY, SVGAGI. V dropped 6 bases and J dropped 1 base, with 10 bases sitting between them. The CDR3 is 13 residues long.

Only a few counts were recorded for this clone. The rearrangement joins TRBV30 to TRBJ1-3; D is unresolved. The germline CDR1 and CDR2 sequences are GTSNPN and SVGIG (reference sequence). V was shortened by 0 bases and J by 0 bases, with 9 bases between the two germline ends. The CDR3 spans 15 residues. The CDR3 here is CAWSVTANSGNTIYF. CDR3 nucleotides: TGTGCCTGGAGTGTAACAGCAAACTCTGGAAACACCATATATTTT.

The rearrangement uses TRBV7-2 and TRBJ1-4; D perhaps matches TRBD1 (6 bases). The CDR3 runs to 12 residues. The germline gives CDR1 SGHTA, CDR2 FQGNSA. V dropped 3 bases and J dropped 8 bases, with 7 bases sitting between them. In nucleotides, the CDR3 is TGTGCCAGCAGCTTTGACAGGGAAAAACTGTTTTTT. The encoded protein is CASSFDREKLFF.

The rearrangement uses TRBV19 and TRBJ1-3; D may be TRBD1 (6 bases). This CDR3 contains 16 residues. The V gene's germline CDR1 is LNHDA and CDR2 SQIVND (reference sequence). Trimming pared 5 bases from V and 1 base from J, leaving 15 bases between. CDR3 bases: TGTGCCAGTAGTGCCGACACAGGGTATTCTGGAAACACCATATATTTT. It specifies CASSADTGYSGNTIYF.

The V gene is TRBV13, the J gene TRBJ1-5, with D possibly matching TRBD1 (6 bases). Looked up from germline, CDR1 is PRHDT and CDR2 is FYEKMQ (reference sequence). V gave up 5 bases and J gave up 6 bases, with 11 bases separating them. The CDR3 consists of 13 residues. CDR3 in amino acids: CASSLSGVQPQHF. CDR3 DNA sequence: TGTGCCAGCAGCCTCTCAGGGGTTCAGCCCCAGCATTTT.

J is TRBJ2-7 and V is TRBV11-2; 8 nucleotides match TRBD2. V was clipped by 2 bases and J by 0 bases; unmatched bases: 6. The length of the CDR3 is 16 residues. Germline loops: CDR1 SGHAT, CDR2 FQNNGV. CDR3 DNA sequence: TGTGCCAGCAGCTTAATGAGGGGGACTAGCTCCTACGAGCAGTACTTC. Its protein product is CASSLMRGTSSYEQYF.

This chain uses TRBV4-1 with TRBJ2-1; 7 nucleotides agree with TRBD2. Germline loops: CDR1 MGHRA, CDR2 YSYEKL. This CDR3 region has 15 residues. The V and J ends lost 3 bases and 4 bases, in that order; junction bases with no gene match: 6. The CDR3 here is CASSHSSGSYNEQFF. The CDR3 bases are TGCGCCAGCAGCCACTCTAGCGGTTCTTACAATGAGCAGTTCTTC.

This chain links TRBV7-2 with TRBJ2-1, with 7 bases that match TRBD2. The CDR3 has 15 amino acids. V gave up 1 base and J gave up 7 bases; unmatched junction bases: 7. Germline CDR1 reads SGHTA; CDR2 reads FQGNSA. The CDR3 reads CASSLGASGTNEQFF. As DNA, the CDR3 is TGTGCCAGCAGCTTAGGGGCTAGCGGCACAAATGAGCAGTTCTTC.

The rearrangement joins TRBV11-3 to TRBJ2-2, with D possibly TRBD2 on 6 matching bases. CDR1 is SGHNT and CDR2 is YENEEA in the germline V gene. Trimming cost V 7 bases and J 5 bases, with 17 bases left between them. The CDR3 loop spans 15 amino acids. The CDR3 sequence is CASTQGGALTGELFF. The CDR3 nucleotides are TGTGCCAGCACCCAAGGAGGGGCCCTGACCGGGGAGCTGTTTTTT.

The chain employs TRBV7-2 and TRBJ1-2, with a weak D call TRBD1 (6 bases). Germline assignment: CDR1 SGHTA and CDR2 FQGNSA. The CDR3 loop spans 12 amino acids. Trimming removed 1 base from V and 7 bases from J, with 7 bases in between. The CDR3 bases are TGTGCCAGCAGCTTAGACAGGGCTGGCTACACCTTC. It specifies CASSLDRAGYTF.

The chain carries TRBV19 and TRBJ2-1, with TRBD2 identical over 7 bases. The CDR3 loop spans 19 amino acids. Unmatched junction bases numbered 13, after V lost 0 bases and J lost 2 bases. Germline CDR1 LNHDA, CDR2 SQIVND (reference sequence). CDR3 protein: CASSIDGTLLATAYNEQFF. Written as DNA, the CDR3 is TGTGCCAGTAGTATAGATGGTACCCTACTAGCGACAGCCTACAATGAGCAGTTCTTC.

In this sample, this clone turned up a few times. The chain joins TRBV28 to TRBJ1-4, with D maybe TRBD1 (6 bases). The CDR3 contains 17 residues. V lost 6 bases and J lost 3, with 20 bases in between. Germline V CDR1 and CDR2: MDHEN, SYDVKM. The CDR3 sequence: CASSTPSSTGPNEKLFF. The CDR3 DNA sequence: TGTGCCAGCAGCACCCCATCATCGACAGGACCTAATGAAAAACTGTTTTTT.

The chain combines TRBV3-1 (or the pseudogene TRBV3-2) with TRBJ1-5, with D possibly being TRBD1 (5 bases). This CDR3 region has 17 residues. V was cut by 1 base and J by 9 bases, with 22 bases left in between. Germline V gene data show CDR1 as LGHDT and CDR2 as YNNKEL (reference sequence). The DNA for the CDR3 is TGTGCCAGCAGCCAAGGAAGGGTTGTGCAGGGTGGTACGCCCCAGCATTTT. Translation gives CASSQGRVVQGGTPQHF.